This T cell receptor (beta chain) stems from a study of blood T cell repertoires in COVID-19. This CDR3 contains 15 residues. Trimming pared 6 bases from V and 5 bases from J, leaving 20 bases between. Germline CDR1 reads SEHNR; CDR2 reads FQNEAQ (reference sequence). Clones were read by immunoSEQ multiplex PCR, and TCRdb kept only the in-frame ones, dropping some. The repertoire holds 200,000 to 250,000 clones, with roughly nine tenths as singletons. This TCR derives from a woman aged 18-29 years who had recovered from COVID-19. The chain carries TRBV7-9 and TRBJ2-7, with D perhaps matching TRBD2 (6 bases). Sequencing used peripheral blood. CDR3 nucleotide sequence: TGTGCCAGCAGGTCGAACCGGGACTTCGTCGACGAGCAGTACTTC. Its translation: CASRSNRDFVDEQYF.